This T cell receptor (beta chain) was obtained from a study of radiotherapy plus CTLA-4 blockade in lung cancer. In the study overall: Objective responses emerged in roughly 20% of patients, and around 29% attained disease control.

Sequencing used immunoSEQ multiplex PCR; TCRdb keeps in-frame clones, though not all of them. The repertoire consists of 90,000 to 150,000 clones, with approximately 80% occurring once and the leading ten covering about 5.2%. V was cut by 2 bases and J by 0 bases, with 20 bases left in between. The CDR3 has 19 residues. This receptor was obtained from a human donor with non-small cell lung cancer who had a partial response to radiotherapy plus ipilimumab. The V gene is TRBV6-7, the J gene TRBJ1-5; D call uncertain. TRBV6-7 belongs to the ORF category, with a function that is uncertain. Source: peripheral blood, taken from a patient treated with radiotherapy plus ipilimumab. The CDR3 is CASSYKERITLCSNQPQHF. In nucleotides, the CDR3 is TGTGCCAGCAGTTACAAGGAGCGGATCACACTGTGTAGCAATCAGCCCCAGCATTTT.